This TCR beta chain was documented in a study of chemoradiotherapy in HPV16-positive cancers. Study in general: Candidate HPV-specific T-cell clones and common TCR motifs came from functional assays in two HPV16-positive patients.

Worth noting for this clone: No antigen is known for it.

TCRdb keeps only in-frame clones here, not all; method: immunoSEQ multiplex PCR. Among under 15,000 clones listed, approximately 92% were seen once. Trimming cost V 3 bases and J 1 base; bases outside gene matches: 7. The germline gives CDR1 SGHDT, CDR2 YYEEEE. The CDR3 runs to 16 residues. Study-level findings and limits: HPV-responsive T-cell expansion during chemoradiotherapy was linked to improved recurrence-free survival in HPV16-positive patients.

The chain is built from TRBV5-6 and TRBJ1-2; 9 positions match TRBD1. The sample was blood, taken from a patient who underwent chemoradiotherapy. The sequence derives from a human donor with HPV-associated anogenital cancer. CDR3 nucleotide sequence: TGTGCCAGCAGCTGGACGGGACAGGGCGTTAACTATGGCTACACCTTC. Residues: CASSWTGQGVNYGYTF.